This TCR beta chain is drawn from a study of HIV-infected patients and healthy controls. Antiretroviral therapy had run roughly three months, about 14 weeks, before follow-up blood collection. No cell fractionation was done, so the repertoire covers all unsorted peripheral blood T cells. Reverse transcription used 450 to 500 ng RNA and constant-region primers for alpha and beta. Alpha and beta chain libraries were made separately by chain-specific third strand synthesis with multiplexing indices. TCRdb analysed the 5' RACE reads with MiXCR anew, one entry per CDR3 protein. In the table there are about 10,000 distinct CDR3 sequences, around 5.4% of which are singletons. This clonotype was picked up many times. V gave up 1 base and J gave up 0 bases, with 13 bases separating them. Per germline, CDR1 SQVTM and CDR2 ANQGSEA. CDR3 length equals 16 residues.

This sequence originates from an adult with HIV infection. The donor label of this sample is uncertain. Sequencing used blood, obtained during antiretroviral therapy. The chain couples TRBV29-1 to TRBJ2-1; D unresolved. CDR3 DNA: TGCAGCGTTGAAGTTCCTACTCTGAGCTCCTACAATGAGCAGTTCTTC. Translated, it gives CSVEVPTLSSYNEQFF.